These 19 T cell receptor beta chains came from one sample sequenced in a study of T cells in localized non-small cell lung cancer. Assay: immunoSEQ multiplex PCR; the TCRdb copy retains only in-frame clones and omits some. The sample lists around 80,000 clones, around three quarters seen once, with under 25% in the top ten. The sample was PBMCs, taken before any cancer treatment. These receptors were obtained from a man between 40 and 70 years old with stage II squamous cell lung carcinoma.

This clone appeared once. The DNA for the CDR3 is TGTGCCAGCAGCGTAGCGGGACTAGCGGGGGTCGAGCAGTACTTC. Translating gives CASSVAGLAGVEQYF. The chain links TRBV9 to TRBJ2-7, with 14 bases aligning to TRBD2. J gave up 6 bases and V 0 bases, and 2 bases lay outside the gene matches. This CDR3 has 15 residues. Germline-derived CDR1 and CDR2 are SGDLS and YYNGEE. Filled out from reference TRBV9 and TRBJ2-7, the complete variable domain reads DSGVTQTPKHLITATGQRVTLRCSPRSGDLSVYWYQQSLDQGLQFLIQYYNGEERAKGNILERFSAQQFPDLHSELNLSSLELGDSALYFCASSVAGLAGVEQYFGPGTRLTVT.

The chain combines TRBV7-8 with TRBJ2-4, with D tentatively TRBD1 or TRBD2 (5 bases each). Germline lookup yields CDR1 SGHVS and CDR2 FQNEAQ. The CDR3 runs 18 residues. Trimming took off 1 base at V and 0 bases at J, with 16 bases between the two ends. CDR3 protein: CASSLVRDPSLAKNIQYF. The CDR3 coding sequence is TGTGCCAGCAGCTTAGTTAGGGACCCGAGCCTAGCCAAAAACATTCAGTACTTC.

The V gene is TRBV25-1, the J gene TRBJ1-4; D is unclear. Germline lookup yields CDR1 MGHDK and CDR2 SYGVNS. The CDR3 runs 16 residues. The V and J ends lost 3 bases and 0 bases respectively, with 11 bases between them. In nucleotides, the CDR3 is TGTGCCAGCAGTGAGGTGGTGACTACAACTAATGAAAAACTGTTTTTT. This gives the protein CASSEVVTTTNEKLFF.

This chain connects TRBV6-5 to TRBJ1-2, with D possibly matching TRBD1 (6 bases). Looked up from germline, CDR1 is MNHEY and CDR2 is SVGAGI. The CDR3 loop spans 15 amino acids. V was cut by 2 bases and J by 4 bases, with 14 bases left in between. CDR3 sequence (DNA): TGTGCCAGCAGTTACGCCGGGACAACCCTCTATGGCTACACCTTC. It yields the protein CASSYAGTTLYGYTF.

For the CDR3, the DNA is TGTGCCAGCAGCTTAGCCCGGGGGCTTACGGCCGGCGGTGAGCAGTTCTTC. It codes for CASSLARGLTAGGEQFF. The chain is built from TRBV7-2 and TRBJ2-1, with D perhaps TRBD1 or TRBD2 (6 bases each). The germline V gene encodes CDR1 SGHTA and CDR2 FQGNSA. V was clipped by 0 bases and J by 9 bases, with 21 bases between them. The CDR3 consists of 17 residues.

This clone was observed a few times. This chain links TRBV7-9 with TRBJ1-1; D may be TRBD1 (5 bases). This CDR3 has 14 residues. CDR1 SEHNR and CDR2 FQNEAQ come from the germline V gene (reference sequence). V lost 5 bases, J lost 5 bases, and 15 bases lay in between. The CDR3 nucleotides read TGTGCCAGCAGCGGGGAGGGGAGGCTTACTGAAGCTTTCTTT. Protein sequence: CASSGEGRLTEAFF.

Only a few counts were recorded for this clone. The chain is built from TRBV7-2 and TRBJ2-1; D is undetermined. V gave up 5 bases and J gave up 3 bases, with 11 bases separating them. CDR1 and CDR2 (germline): SGHTA, FQGNSA. The CDR3 runs to 14 residues. The CDR3 loop is CASSHRRIYNEQFF. The DNA of the CDR3 is TGTGCCAGCAGCCATCGGCGAATCTACAATGAGCAGTTCTTC. Using reference TRBV7-2 and TRBJ2-1 for the parts outside the CDR3, the full variable domain is GAGVSQSPSNKVTEKGKDVELRCDPISGHTALYWYRQSLGQGLEFLIYFQGNSAPDKSGLPSDRFSAERTGGSVSTLTIQRTQQEDSAVYLCASSHRRIYNEQFFGPGTRLTVL.

Only one count was recorded for this clone. V and J are TRBV6-5 and TRBJ2-1, with TRBD2 matching over 14 bases. The length of the CDR3 is 16 residues. Per germline, CDR1 MNHEY and CDR2 SVGAGI. Trimming cost V 3 bases and J 3 bases; bases outside gene matches: 1. Here the CDR3 DNA reads TGTGCCAGCAGTTATGGGACTAGCGGGAGCTACAATGAGCAGTTCTTC. Its protein is CASSYGTSGSYNEQFF.

DNA of the CDR3: TGTGCCACCCAACGTCCCCCGGGACAAGGAACCGGGGAGCTGTTTTTT. Residues: CATQRPPGQGTGELFF. The chain joins TRBV27 to TRBJ2-2; the D gene is possibly TRBD1 (6 bases). CDR3 length: 16 residues. Trimming cost V 10 bases and J 5 bases, with 23 bases left between them. Germline lookup yields CDR1 MNHEY and CDR2 SMNVEV (reference sequence).

In this sample, this clone turned up a few times. The rearrangement joins TRBV5-4 to TRBJ2-3; 7 nucleotides align to TRBD2. This CDR3 contains 14 residues. The V gene end was trimmed by 4 bases and the J gene end by 3 bases; junction bases not matched to a gene: 5. Germline V gene lookup returns CDR1 SGHNT and CDR2 YYREEE (reference sequence). CDR3 bases: TGTGCCAGCAGCCCCCCTAGCGGAACAGATACGCAGTATTTT. Translating it yields CASSPPSGTDTQYF.

CDR3 region: CASSYRFRTDTQYF. The CDR3 coding sequence is TGTGCCAGCAGTTACAGGTTTAGGACAGATACGCAGTATTTT. This sequence joins TRBV2 and TRBJ2-3; maybe TRBD1 (5 bases). V was pared by 5 bases and J by 3 bases, with 12 bases between. CDR3 size: 14 residues. Germline assignment: CDR1 SNHLY and CDR2 FYNNEI.

The chain combines TRBV12-5 with TRBJ2-7; D is unresolved. V was clipped by 10 bases and J by 1 base, with 32 bases between them. From germline, CDR1 is LGHNT and CDR2 FRNRAP. This CDR3 region has 19 residues. Here the CDR3 DNA reads TGTGCTATTAATGTTGGTAGGGAAGTCGGGCAAGGAGTTTCCTACGAGCAGTACTTC. Protein sequence: CAINVGREVGQGVSYEQYF.

The chain recombines TRBV14 with TRBJ1-1; 7 nucleotides match TRBD1. Trimming took 3 bases from V and 1 from J; bases not matched to a gene: 5. Germline V CDR1 and CDR2: SGHDN, FVKESK. This CDR3 is 15 amino acids long. CDR3 sequence reads: CASSQGRGWNTEAFF. In nucleotides, the CDR3 is TGTGCCAGCAGCCAGGGCAGGGGGTGGAACACTGAAGCTTTCTTT.

This chain joins TRBV14 and TRBJ2-7; D is possibly TRBD1 (5 bases). This CDR3 is 13 amino acids long. Trimming left V 3 bases short and J 2 bases short, with 8 bases between. Germline V gives CDR1 SGHDN, CDR2 FVKESK. The CDR3 DNA reads TGTGCCAGCAGCCACCCGACAGCCTACGAGCAGTACTTC. This encodes CASSHPTAYEQYF.

The chain is built from TRBV7-3 and TRBJ2-1, with 7 nucleotides matching TRBD2. Germline V gives CDR1 SGHTA, CDR2 FQGTGA. V lost 0 bases and J lost 5; bases outside the gene matches: 4. This CDR3 comprises 15 residues. The CDR3 spells CASSLTGSGDNEQFF. CDR3 coding DNA: TGTGCCAGCAGCTTAACCGGGAGCGGGGACAATGAGCAGTTCTTC.

The CDR3 protein is CASNRGQVNNEQFF. CDR3 nucleotides: TGTGCCAGCAACAGGGGACAGGTAAATAATGAGCAGTTCTTC. This chain uses TRBV2 with TRBJ2-1; 8 bases line up with TRBD1. Germline V gene sequence: CDR1 SNHLY, CDR2 FYNNEI. V was pared by 7 bases and J by 7 bases, with 9 bases of the junction left unmatched. This CDR3 contains 14 residues.

The rearrangement uses TRBV6-1 and TRBJ1-5; possibly TRBD1 for D (5 bases). The CDR3 has 14 residues. V lost 10 bases and J lost 1, with 14 bases in between. Germline V gene sequence: CDR1 MNHNS, CDR2 SASEGT. The CDR3 loop reads CATDRATSNQPQHF. DNA for the CDR3: TGTGCCACCGACAGAGCCACGAGCAATCAGCCCCAGCATTTT.

This clone came up once. Germline and junction disagree at one end, which may indicate a read error. J is TRBJ2-3 and V is TRBV7-7; possibly TRBD2 for D (5 bases). Germline values: CDR1 SSHAT, CDR2 FNYEAQ (reference sequence). CDR3 length equals 13 residues. The CDR3 DNA reads as TGTGCTAGCAGCTTAGCGCAAACAGATACGCAGTATTTT. Translating gives CASSLAQTDTQYF.

This chain joins TRBV9 and TRBJ1-1; tentative D call: TRBD1 (5 bases). Germline CDR1 is SGDLS and CDR2 is YYNGEE. V lost 3 bases, J lost 11 bases, and 20 bases lay in between. CDR3 length: 14 residues. CDR3 sequence: CASSGATGAAGAFF. For the CDR3, the DNA is TGTGCCAGCAGCGGCGCGACCGGGGCCGCTGGGGCTTTCTTT.